This T cell receptor beta chain was observed in a study of shared clonotypes between healthy human individuals. TCRdb's copy holds only in-frame clones and misses some; the assay was immunoSEQ multiplex PCR. This table has roughly 2,300,000 clones, 80% to 95% appearing once. The receptor was derived from a man between 18 and 29 years old in good health. Some clones in this sample may be carry-over from other donors' samples. Sequenced: naive CD4+ T cells from PBMCs. The subset was: CD45RA+ positively selected.

The chain's CDR3 is CASSNVEGSEQYF. The CDR3 DNA follows: TGTGCCAGCAGCAACGTTGAGGGGAGCGAGCAGTACTTC. This chain uses TRBV5-6 with TRBJ2-7; either TRBD1 or TRBD2 may supply D (5 bases each). V was cut by 4 bases and J by 6 bases, with 14 bases left in between. Germline loops: CDR1 SGHDT, CDR2 YYEEEE. The CDR3 loop spans 13 amino acids.